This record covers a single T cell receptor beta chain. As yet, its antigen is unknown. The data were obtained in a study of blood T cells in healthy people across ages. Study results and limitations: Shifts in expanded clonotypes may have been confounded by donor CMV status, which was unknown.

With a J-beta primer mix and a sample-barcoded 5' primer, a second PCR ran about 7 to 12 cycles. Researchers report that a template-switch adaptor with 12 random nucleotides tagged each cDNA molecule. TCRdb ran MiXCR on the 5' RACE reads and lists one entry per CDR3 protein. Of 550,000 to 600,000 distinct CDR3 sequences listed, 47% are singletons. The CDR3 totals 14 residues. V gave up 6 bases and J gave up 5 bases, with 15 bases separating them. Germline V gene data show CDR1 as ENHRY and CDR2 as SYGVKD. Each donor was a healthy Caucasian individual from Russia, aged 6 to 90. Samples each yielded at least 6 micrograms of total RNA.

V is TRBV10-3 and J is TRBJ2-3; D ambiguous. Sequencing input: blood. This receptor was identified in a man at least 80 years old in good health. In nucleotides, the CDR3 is TGTGCCATCAGCTCAGACCGAGGCGGAGATACGCAGTATTTT. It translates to CAISSDRGGDTQYF.